A selection of T cell receptor beta chains follows, all from one sample in a study of blood T cell repertoires in COVID-19. Profiling relied on immunoSEQ multiplex PCR, and the TCRdb table lists in-frame clones only, not all of them. Among 150,000 or so clones, approximately 84% were seen once, and the ten largest hold about 40%. Sequencing was performed on peripheral blood. These receptors all stem from a human donor in a cohort sampled during active COVID-19. Each CDR3 is given with its conserved first and last residue. Each record gives: V gene, D gene, CDR3 length, J gene, clone size, CDR3 DNA, CDR3 protein. A D gene is named only where the DNA matches it firmly. Not every row has a clone size; where given, it reads once, few, many or a size class.

TRBV7-2	NA	15	TRBJ2-1	once	TGTGCCAGCAGCCTAGCCAGTGGTCAGGGGAATGAGCAGTTCTTC	CASSLASGQGNEQFF
TRBV6-5	NA	15	TRBJ1-6	NA	TGTGCCAGCAGTTTTAACAGGGAATTAGATTCACCCCTCCACTTT	CASSFNRELDSPLHF
TRBV12-3/TRBV12-4	NA	12	TRBJ2-1	NA	TGTGCCAGCCGATCTACCGACAATGAGCAGTTCTTC	CASRSTDNEQFF
TRBV5-1	NA	15	TRBJ1-6	few	TGCGCCAGCAGCTTGGAGGCCAGGGGTCAATCACCCCTCCACTTT	CASSLEARGQSPLHF
TRBV7-2	NA	15	TRBJ1-1	NA	TGTGCCAGCAGCTTATTTGGGGGCAGAAACACTGAAGCTTTCTTT	CASSLFGGRNTEAFF
TRBV6-2/TRBV6-3	TRBD2	15	TRBJ2-7	NA	TGTGCCAGCAGTACGGCAGCGGGGTTCGCCTACGAGCAGTACTTC	CASSTAAGFAYEQYF
TRBV4-3	TRBD2	17	TRBJ2-1	once	TGCGCCAGCAGCCAAGGTCCCGGCGGGAGCGGGGGCAATGAGCAGTTCTTC	CASSQGPGGSGGNEQFF
TRBV5-1	NA	17	TRBJ2-5	NA	TGCGCCAGCAGCTTGGCCAGGAGGGATTCGTACCAAGAGACCCAGTACTTC	CASSLARRDSYQETQYF
TRBV24-1	NA	17	TRBJ2-3	NA	TGTGCCACCAGTGATCCGAACACACGGGTCAGAACAGATACGCAGTATTTT	CATSDPNTRVRTDTQYF
TRBV6-6	NA	13	TRBJ2-7	NA	TGTGCCAGCAGTCACAGTCCCAAGGCCGAGCAGTACTTC	CASSHSPKAEQYF
TRBV28	NA	14	TRBJ2-4	NA	TGTGCCAGCAGTCCCCCCTACTCCAAAAACATTCAGTACTTC	CASSPPYSKNIQYF
TRBV6-6	TRBD1	15	TRBJ1-2	NA	TGTGCCAGCACCCCCGGCGGGACAGCAAACTATGGCTACACCTTC	CASTPGGTANYGYTF
TRBV5-4	NA	15	TRBJ1-3	NA	TGTGCCAGCAGCCCGAACCAGTTCTCTGGAAACACCATATATTTT	CASSPNQFSGNTIYF
TRBV12-5	NA	12	TRBJ1-1	NA	TGTGCTAGTGGTTTGGAACAGGGAGAAGCTTTCTTT	CASGLEQGEAFF
TRBV19	NA	11	TRBJ2-1	NA	TGTGCCAGTAGTACCAACAATGAGCAGTTCTTC	CASSTNNEQFF
TRBV5-1	TRBD1	14	TRBJ2-7	NA	TGCGCCAGCAGCTTGGGACAGGGATTACGCGAGCAGTACTTC	CASSLGQGLREQYF
TRBV24-1	TRBD1	17	TRBJ1-2	NA	TGTGCCACCAGTGATTCGGGGGGGACAGGGGCGCACTATGGCTACACCTTC	CATSDSGGTGAHYGYTF
TRBV7-3	TRBD2	15	TRBJ2-2	NA	TGTGCCAGCAGAAACCTAGCGGGTGGCACCGGGGAGCTGTTTTTT	CASRNLAGGTGELFF
TRBV5-4	NA	12	TRBJ1-4	NA	TGTGCCAGCAGCTACAGCCTTGCCAAACTTTTTTTT	CASSYSLAKLFF
TRBV9	NA	16	TRBJ2-1	NA	TGTGCCAGCAGCGTAGTGGCAGGGCTGGGGGGCAATGAGCAGTTCTTC	CASSVVAGLGGNEQFF
TRBV11-3	TRBD2	15	TRBJ2-3	NA	TGTGCCAGCAGCTTATCTAGCGGGAGTAGTGTTACGCAGTATTTT	CASSLSSGSSVTQYF
TRBV2	NA	13	TRBJ2-3	NA	TGTGCCAGCAGTGGACAGTCCACAGATACGCAGTATTTT	CASSGQSTDTQYF